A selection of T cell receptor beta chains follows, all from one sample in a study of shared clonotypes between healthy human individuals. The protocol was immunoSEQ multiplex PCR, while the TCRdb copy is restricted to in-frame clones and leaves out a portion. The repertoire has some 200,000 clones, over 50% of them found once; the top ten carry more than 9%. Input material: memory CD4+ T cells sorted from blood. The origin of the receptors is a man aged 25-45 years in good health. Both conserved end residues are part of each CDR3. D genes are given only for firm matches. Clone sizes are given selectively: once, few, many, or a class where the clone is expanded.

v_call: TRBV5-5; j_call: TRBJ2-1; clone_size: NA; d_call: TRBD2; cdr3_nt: TGTGCCAGCAGCTTCACTAGCGGGACTGGGATGGAGCAGTTCTTC; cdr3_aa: CASSFTSGTGMEQFF
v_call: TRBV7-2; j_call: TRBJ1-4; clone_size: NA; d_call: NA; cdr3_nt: TGTGCCAGCAGCTCGCTGGGTGGGCTGTTTTTT; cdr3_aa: CASSSLGGLFF
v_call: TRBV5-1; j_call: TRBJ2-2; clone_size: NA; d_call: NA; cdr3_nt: TGCGCCAGCAGCTTGGACGGGCGTGACACCGGGGAGCTGTTTTTT; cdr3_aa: CASSLDGRDTGELFF
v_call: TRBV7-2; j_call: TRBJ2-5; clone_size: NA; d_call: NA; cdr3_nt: TGTGCCAGCAGCCGGGGAAGGGAAGAGACCCAGTACTTC; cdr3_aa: CASSRGREETQYF
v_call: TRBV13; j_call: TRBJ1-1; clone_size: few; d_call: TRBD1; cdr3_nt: TGTGCCAGCAGCCTGAACAGGGACAGCTTGAACACTGAAGCTTTCTTT; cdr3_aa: CASSLNRDSLNTEAFF
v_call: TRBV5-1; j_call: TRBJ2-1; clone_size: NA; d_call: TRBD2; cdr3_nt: TGCGCCAGCAGCTTGGCAGCGGGAGCGGATCGAGGGCAGTTCTTC; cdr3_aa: CASSLAAGADRGQFF
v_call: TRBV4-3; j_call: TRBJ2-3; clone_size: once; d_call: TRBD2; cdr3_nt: TGCGCCAGCAGCCACGGACTAGCGGGAGGTTCAGATACGCAGTATTTT; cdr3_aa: CASSHGLAGGSDTQYF
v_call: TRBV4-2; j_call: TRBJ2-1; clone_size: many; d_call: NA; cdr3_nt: TGTGCCAGCAGCCAAGGAAAGGTCGATGAGCAGTTCTTC; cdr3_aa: CASSQGKVDEQFF
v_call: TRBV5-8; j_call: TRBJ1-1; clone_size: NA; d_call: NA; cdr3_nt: TGTGCCAGCAGCTTAAATCGGGGTTGGGGCACTGAAGCTTTCTTT; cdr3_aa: CASSLNRGWGTEAFF
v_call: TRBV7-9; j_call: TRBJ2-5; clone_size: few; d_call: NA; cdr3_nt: TGTGCCAGCAGCTTAGGAGTATCACCATGGGAGACCCAGTACTTC; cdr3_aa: CASSLGVSPWETQYF
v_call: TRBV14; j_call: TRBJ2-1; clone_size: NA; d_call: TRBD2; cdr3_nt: TGTGCCAGCAGCCAAACGACTAGCGGGAGTCAGTTCTTC; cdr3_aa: CASSQTTSGSQFF
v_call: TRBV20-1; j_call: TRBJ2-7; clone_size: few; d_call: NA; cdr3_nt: TGCAGTGCTAGTTTGGGGCACGAGCAGTACTTC; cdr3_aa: CSASLGHEQYF
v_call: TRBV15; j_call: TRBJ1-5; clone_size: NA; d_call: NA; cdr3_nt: TGTGCCACCAGCAGAGTAGATCAGCCCCAGCATTTT; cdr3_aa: CATSRVDQPQHF
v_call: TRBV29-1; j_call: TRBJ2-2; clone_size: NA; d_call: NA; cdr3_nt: TGCAGCGTTGAAGGACAGCTCAACACCGGGGAGCTGTTTTTT; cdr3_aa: CSVEGQLNTGELFF
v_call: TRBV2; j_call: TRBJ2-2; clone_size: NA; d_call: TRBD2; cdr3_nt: TGTGCCAGCAGTGATTGGGCTAGCGGGAATGGGGAGCTGTTTTTT; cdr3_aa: CASSDWASGNGELFF
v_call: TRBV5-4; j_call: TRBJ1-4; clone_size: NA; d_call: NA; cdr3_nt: TGTGCCAGCAGCTCGAAGACCTCTGAAAAACTGTTTTTT; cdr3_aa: CASSSKTSEKLFF
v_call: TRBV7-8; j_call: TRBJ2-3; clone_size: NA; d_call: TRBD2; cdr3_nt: TGTGCCAGCAGCTTAGAAGCGGGGAAAACTCGGTATTTT; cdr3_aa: CASSLEAGKTRYF
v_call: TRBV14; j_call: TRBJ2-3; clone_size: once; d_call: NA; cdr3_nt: TGTGCCAGCAGCCAAGGGGGTTTCACAGATACGCAGTATTTT; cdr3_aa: CASSQGGFTDTQYF
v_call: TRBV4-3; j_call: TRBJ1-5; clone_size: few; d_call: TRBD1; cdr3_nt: TGCGCCAGCAGCCAAGGGACAGGTGGGAGCAATCAGCCCCAGCATTTT; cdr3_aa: CASSQGTGGSNQPQHF
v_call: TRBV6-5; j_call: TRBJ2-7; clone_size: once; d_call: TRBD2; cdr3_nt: TGTGCCAGCAGTTACTCGGGAGGGCCCGAGCAGTACTTC; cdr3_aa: CASSYSGGPEQYF
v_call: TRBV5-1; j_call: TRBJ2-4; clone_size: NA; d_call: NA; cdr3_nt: TGCGCCAGCAGCTTGCTAGCAGGGGGGGAGAACATTCAGTACTTC; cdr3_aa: CASSLLAGGENIQYF
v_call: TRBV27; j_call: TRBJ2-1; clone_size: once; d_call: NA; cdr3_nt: TGTGCCAGCAGTTTATATCGGGGGGCAAACAATGAGCAGTTCTTC; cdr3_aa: CASSLYRGANNEQFF
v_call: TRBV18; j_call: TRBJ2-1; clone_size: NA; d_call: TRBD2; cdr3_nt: TGTGCCAGCTCACAGGGACTAGCGGGTTCTGAGCAGTTCTTC; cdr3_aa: CASSQGLAGSEQFF
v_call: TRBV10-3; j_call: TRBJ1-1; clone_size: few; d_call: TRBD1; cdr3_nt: TGTGCCATCGGGGACAGGGCGGGGGACACTGAAGCTTTCTTT; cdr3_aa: CAIGDRAGDTEAFF
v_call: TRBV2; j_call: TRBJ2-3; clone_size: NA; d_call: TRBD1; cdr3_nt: TGTGCCAGCAGTGGGCAGGGGGGCACAGATACGCAGTATTTT; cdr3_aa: CASSGQGGTDTQYF
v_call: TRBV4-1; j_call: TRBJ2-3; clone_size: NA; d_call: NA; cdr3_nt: TGCGCCAGCAGCCAACTCGATATGGTACCGGGAGTCACAGATACGCAGTATTTT; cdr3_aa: CASSQLDMVPGVTDTQYF
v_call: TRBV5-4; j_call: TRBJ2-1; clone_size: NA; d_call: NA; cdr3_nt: TGTGCCAGCAGCCCTGCTATTAACAACAATGAGCAGTTCTTC; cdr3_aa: CASSPAINNNEQFF
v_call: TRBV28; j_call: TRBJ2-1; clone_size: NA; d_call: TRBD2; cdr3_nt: TGTGCCAGCAGTACGGGAGGCTATGAGCAGTTCTTC; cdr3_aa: CASSTGGYEQFF
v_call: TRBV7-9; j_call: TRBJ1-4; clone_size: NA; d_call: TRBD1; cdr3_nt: TGTGCCAGCAGCCCCGGGACAGGCACGGTGGAAAAACTGTTTTTT; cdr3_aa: CASSPGTGTVEKLFF
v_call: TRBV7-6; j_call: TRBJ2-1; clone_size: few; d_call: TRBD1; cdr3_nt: TGTGCCAGCAGCTTAGCTGAACAGGGACAGAAGTTCTTC; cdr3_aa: CASSLAEQGQKFF
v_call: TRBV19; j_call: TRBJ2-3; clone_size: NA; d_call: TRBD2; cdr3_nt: TGTGCCAGTAGGGCGGCTCTAGCGGGAGGAGGATATACGCAGTATTTT; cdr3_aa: CASRAALAGGGYTQYF
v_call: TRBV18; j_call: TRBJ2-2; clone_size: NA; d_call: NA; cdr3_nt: TGTGCCAGCTCACCATATCTAGCCCTGACCGGGGAGCTGTTTTTT; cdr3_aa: CASSPYLALTGELFF
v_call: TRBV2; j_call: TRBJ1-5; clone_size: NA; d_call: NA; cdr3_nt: TGTGCCAGCTCCGGGCGCCTAGGGCAGCCCCAGCATTTT; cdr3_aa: CASSGRLGQPQHF
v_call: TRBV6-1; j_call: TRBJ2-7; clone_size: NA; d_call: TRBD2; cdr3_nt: TGTGCCAGCAACGTAGCGGGAGAGCAGTACTTC; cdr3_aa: CASNVAGEQYF
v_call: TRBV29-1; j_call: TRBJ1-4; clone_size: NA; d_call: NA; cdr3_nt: TGCAGCGGACAGTCCCGTTTAAATGAAAAACTGTTTTTT; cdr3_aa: CSGQSRLNEKLFF
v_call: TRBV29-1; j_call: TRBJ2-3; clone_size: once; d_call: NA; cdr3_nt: TGCAGCGTTGAAGATGGCAGCACAGATACGCAGTATTTT; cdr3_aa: CSVEDGSTDTQYF
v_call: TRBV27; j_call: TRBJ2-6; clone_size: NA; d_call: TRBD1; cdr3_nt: TGTGCCAGCAGTTCCGGAGGGACAGGTTGGTCTGGGGCCAACGTCCTGACTTTC; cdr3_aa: CASSSGGTGWSGANVLTF
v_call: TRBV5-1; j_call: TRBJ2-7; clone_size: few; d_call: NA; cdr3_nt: TGCGCCAGCAGCGTTTACGGGAGAGGGCCAGGGGAAAAGCCCTACGAGCAGTACTTC; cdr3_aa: CASSVYGRGPGEKPYEQYF
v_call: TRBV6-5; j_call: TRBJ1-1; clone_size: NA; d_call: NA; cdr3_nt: TGTGCCAGCAACAACGGGGCAGGGCCCACTGAAGCTTTCTTT; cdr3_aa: CASNNGAGPTEAFF
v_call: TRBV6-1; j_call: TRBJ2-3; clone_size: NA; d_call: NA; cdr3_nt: TGTGCCAGCAGTGAAGTAACGGGCACCACAGATACGCAGTATTTT; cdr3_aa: CASSEVTGTTDTQYF
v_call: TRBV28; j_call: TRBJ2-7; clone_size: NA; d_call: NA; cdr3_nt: TGTGCCAGCAGTTTGTCCTGGGGGGCCTACGAGCAGTACTTC; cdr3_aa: CASSLSWGAYEQYF
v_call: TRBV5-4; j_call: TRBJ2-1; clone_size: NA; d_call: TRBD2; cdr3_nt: TGTGCCAGCAGCTCGGGACTAGCGAGCCACAATGAGCAGTTCTTC; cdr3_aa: CASSSGLASHNEQFF
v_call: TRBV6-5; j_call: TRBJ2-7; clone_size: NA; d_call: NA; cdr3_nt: TGTGCCAGCAGATTACTCAGGGCCGGTAGCTACGAGCAGTACTTC; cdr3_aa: CASRLLRAGSYEQYF
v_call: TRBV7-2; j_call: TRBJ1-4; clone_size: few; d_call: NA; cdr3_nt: TGTGCCAGCAGCCCAGGCGGAGCTAATGAAAAACTGTTTTTT; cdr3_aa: CASSPGGANEKLFF
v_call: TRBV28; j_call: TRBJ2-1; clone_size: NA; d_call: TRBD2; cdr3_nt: TGTGCCAGTCAGACTAGCGGGAGTCGCAATGAGCAGTTCTTC; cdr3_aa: CASQTSGSRNEQFF
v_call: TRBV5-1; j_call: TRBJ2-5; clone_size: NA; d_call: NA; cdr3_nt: TGCGCCAGCAGCGGCCTCTGGGGGTCGGGGGAGACCCAGTACTTC; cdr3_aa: CASSGLWGSGETQYF
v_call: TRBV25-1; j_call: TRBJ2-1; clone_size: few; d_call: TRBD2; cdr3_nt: TGTGCCAGCAGTGTCGCTGCCCCCACGACTAGCAGGAATGAGCAGTTCTTC; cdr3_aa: CASSVAAPTTSRNEQFF
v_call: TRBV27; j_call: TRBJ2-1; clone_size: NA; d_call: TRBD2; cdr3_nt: TGTGCCAGCAGGATGAGGGGACTAGCGGGAAATGAGCAGTTCTTC; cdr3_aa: CASRMRGLAGNEQFF
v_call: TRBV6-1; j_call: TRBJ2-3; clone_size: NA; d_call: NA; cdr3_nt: TGTGCCATCGCCAGGGTGGCAGATACGCAGTATTTT; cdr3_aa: CAIARVADTQYF
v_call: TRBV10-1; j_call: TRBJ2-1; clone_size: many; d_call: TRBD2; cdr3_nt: TGCGCCAGCAGCGAGCGGGGTAGCTCCTACAATGAGCAGTTCTTC; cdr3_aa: CASSERGSSYNEQFF
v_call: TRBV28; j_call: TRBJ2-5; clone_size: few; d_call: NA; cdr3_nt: TGTGCCAGCCAACCCGGGGGCCCGGGGGAGACCCAGTACTTC; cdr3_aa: CASQPGGPGETQYF
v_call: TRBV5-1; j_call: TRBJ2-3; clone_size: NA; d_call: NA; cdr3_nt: TGCGCCAGCACCCCTGATGGAGCAGATACGCAGTATTTT; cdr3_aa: CASTPDGADTQYF
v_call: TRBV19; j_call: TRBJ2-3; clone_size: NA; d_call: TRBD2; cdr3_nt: TGTGCCAGTAGAGCGGGACTAGCGGGAGTTATAGATACGCAGTATTTT; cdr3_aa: CASRAGLAGVIDTQYF
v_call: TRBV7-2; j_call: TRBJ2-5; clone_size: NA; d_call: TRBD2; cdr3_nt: TGTGCCAGCAGCTTGATTCTAGCGGGACAAGAGACCCAGTACTTC; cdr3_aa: CASSLILAGQETQYF
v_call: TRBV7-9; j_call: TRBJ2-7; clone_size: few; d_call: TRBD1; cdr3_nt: TGTGCCAGCAGCTTACAGGGGGCTTCCTACGAGCAGTACTTC; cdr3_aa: CASSLQGASYEQYF
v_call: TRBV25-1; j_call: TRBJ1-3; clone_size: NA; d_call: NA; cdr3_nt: TGTGCCAGCTCCCTTTGGGGGGACTCCGCTGGAAACACCATATATTTT; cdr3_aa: CASSLWGDSAGNTIYF
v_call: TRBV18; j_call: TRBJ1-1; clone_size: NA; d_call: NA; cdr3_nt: TGTGCCAGCCCCCTGCGGGGGGGGATCTTCTTT; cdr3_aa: CASPLRGGIFF